Following are 30 T cell receptor beta chains from one sample sequenced in a study of blood T cells in healthy people across ages. Then a second PCR, running roughly 7 to 11 cycles, was carried out with a sample-barcoded 5' primer and a J-beta primer mix. TCRdb re-called the 5' RACE reads with MiXCR, one entry per CDR3 protein. This sample yields about 640,000 distinct CDR3 sequences, of which around 54% are seen a single time; roughly 34% belongs to the top ten. The sequenced material came from blood. The origin of the receptors is a man between 60 and 75 years old in good health.

This clonotype showed up just a few times. This chain connects TRBV20-1 to TRBJ2-7, with D possibly being TRBD1 or TRBD2 (6 bases each). The J call is uncertain, as TRBJ2-5 better fits the DNA end. This CDR3 comprises 15 residues. Germline-derived CDR1 and CDR2 are DFQATT and SNEGSKA (reference sequence). Here the CDR3 DNA reads TGCAGTGCTAGAGATCAGTCGGGGGCCCCAGGGACCCAGTACTTC. As protein: CSARDQSGAPGTQYF.

J is TRBJ2-7 and V is TRBV4-1; no definite D call. V dropped 0 bases and J dropped 3 bases, with 15 bases sitting between them. Germline CDR1 is MGHRA and CDR2 is YSYEKL. This CDR3 contains 16 residues. The CDR3 sequence is CASSQERVTVFYEQYF. Here the CDR3 DNA reads TGCGCCAGCAGCCAAGAACGCGTCACTGTCTTCTACGAGCAGTACTTC.

This clonotype was found a few times. The chain employs TRBV2 and TRBJ2-3; D tentatively fits TRBD1 or TRBD2 (6 bases each). The CDR3 totals 16 residues. Germline-derived CDR1 and CDR2 are SNHLY and FYNNEI. Trimming removed 5 bases from V and 2 bases from J, with 17 bases in between. In nucleotides, the CDR3 is TGTGCCAGCAGTCAACAGGGACTGGGCCTCACAGATACGCAGTATTTT. This codes for CASSQQGLGLTDTQYF.

V usage is TRBV21-1 and J usage is TRBJ2-5; TRBD2, the table's D call, lacks a check against the DNA. TRBV21-1 is a pseudogene. This CDR3 is 19 amino acids long. The CDR3, as DNA: TGTGCCAGCAGCAAAGCCGGACTAGCGGGGGGGAAGTACCAAGAGACCCAGTACTTC. Residues: CASSKAGLAGGKYQETQYF.

The DNA of the CDR3 is TGTGCCAGCAGCCGCGGGGACCCCACCCGCAATGAGCAGTTCTTC. This codes for CASSRGDPTRNEQFF. V usage is TRBV3-1 and J usage is TRBJ2-1, with TRBD2 as a possible D gene (6 bases). The CDR3 length is 15 residues. Germline V lookup: CDR1 LGHDT, CDR2 YNNKEL (reference sequence). Between the trimmed V and J ends, which lost 4 bases and 6 bases, there was a span of 16 bases.

The V call is TRBV12-3 or TRBV12-4, the J call TRBJ2-5; the match to TRBD1 covers 8 bases. This CDR3 is 14 amino acids long. With V trimmed by 6 bases and J by 4 bases, 7 bases remained unmatched. The CDR3 region has the DNA TGTGCCAGCAGCGTGCAACAGGGGGGAGAGACCCAGTACTTC. Its translation: CASSVQQGGETQYF.

The chain couples TRBV6-5 to TRBJ2-7; the D is unclear. The DNA end favors TRBJ2-5, so the J call may be wrong. The CDR3 consists of 13 residues. From germline, CDR1 is MNHEY and CDR2 SVGAGI. CDR3 DNA sequence: TGTGCCAGCACACCCGGACACCAAGAGACCCAGTACTTC. It yields the protein CASTPGHQETQYF.

This clonotype has at least ten counts. The chain joins TRBV7-2 to TRBJ2-1; tentatively, D is TRBD1 (6 bases). This CDR3 has 15 residues. The germline gives CDR1 SGHTA, CDR2 FQGNSA. Trimming removed 1 base from V and 9 bases from J, with 16 bases in between. The DNA of the CDR3 is TGTGCCAGCAGCTTAGGATCCACAGGGAGAGGTGAGCAGTTCTTC. Encoded protein: CASSLGSTGRGEQFF.

There are a few counts of this clonotype. V gene TRBV28 combines with J gene TRBJ2-5, with 7 bases aligning to TRBD2. V trimming: 5 bases; J trimming: 0 bases; junction bases outside the gene matches: 9. The CDR3 is made up of 16 amino acids. CDR1 is MDHEN, CDR2 SYDVKM, per germline. DNA of the CDR3: TGTGCCAGCAGTCTAGGGGCGGGGGAGTACCAAGAGACCCAGTACTTC. It specifies CASSLGAGEYQETQYF.

The chain carries TRBV27 and TRBJ2-3, with D unclear. This CDR3 has 14 amino acids. Germline assignment: CDR1 MNHEY and CDR2 SMNVEV (reference sequence). The V gene lost 3 bases and the J gene lost 2 bases, with 9 bases spanning the gap. The DNA for the CDR3 is TGTGCCAGCAGTTTGGAGCCCTACACAGATACGCAGTATTTT. This gives the protein CASSLEPYTDTQYF.

The V call is TRBV7-2, the J call TRBJ1-2; 8 bases fit TRBD1. The CDR3 sequence is 16 residues long. With 2 bases clipped from V and 5 bases from J, the junction kept 10 bases outside the gene matches. Germline-derived CDR1 and CDR2 are SGHTA and FQGNSA. The CDR3 coding sequence is TGTGCCAGCAGCTTACGGACAGGGAAAGGATCATATGGCTACACCTTC. Protein product: CASSLRTGKGSYGYTF.

This clonotype has a handful of counts. The chain carries TRBV7-9 and TRBJ2-5; D is possibly TRBD2 (6 bases). The germline gives CDR1 SEHNR, CDR2 FQNEAQ (reference sequence). V shed 5 bases and J shed 5 bases, with 15 bases lying between them. The CDR3 extends over 14 amino acids. Written as DNA, the CDR3 is TGTGCCAGCAGCCAGTCGCTAGCGATCGAGACCCAGTACTTC. This encodes CASSQSLAIETQYF.

This chain connects TRBV4-1 to TRBJ2-1, with a possible D match to TRBD1 (6 bases). The V gene's germline CDR1 is MGHRA and CDR2 YSYEKL. The CDR3 contains 17 residues. Trimming stripped 1 base from V and 8 bases from J, with 21 bases between. The CDR3 loop is CASSQGVGGQWYDEQFF. CDR3 DNA: TGCGCCAGCAGCCAAGGTGTTGGGGGCCAGTGGTACGATGAGCAGTTCTTC.

V and J are TRBV7-2 and TRBJ2-5, with D maybe TRBD1 (7 bases). CDR3 length: 14 residues. Per germline, CDR1 SGHTA and CDR2 FQGNSA. Trimming took off 2 bases at V and 5 bases at J, with 12 bases between the two ends. The CDR3 DNA reads TGTGCCAGCAGCTTACAGGGGGGCGAGGAGACCCAGTACTTC. This encodes CASSLQGGEETQYF. The full variable domain, rest sourced from reference TRBV7-2 and TRBJ2-5, is GAGVSQSPSNKVTEKGKDVELRCDPISGHTALYWYRQSLGQGLEFLIYFQGNSAPDKSGLPSDRFSAERTGGSVSTLTIQRTQQEDSAVYLCASSLQGGEETQYFGPGTRLLVL.

The rearrangement uses TRBV4-1 and TRBJ1-5; the D gene is possibly TRBD1 (5 bases). The CDR3 sequence is 16 residues long. Germline lookup yields CDR1 MGHRA and CDR2 YSYEKL. The V end was cut by 1 base, the J end by 1 base, with 11 bases between. The CDR3 DNA follows: TGCGCCAGCAGCCAAGTCTCGGGGGGAAGCAATCAGCCCCAGCATTTT. This codes for CASSQVSGGSNQPQHF.

In its sample, this clonotype was seen a few times. Here the CDR3 DNA reads TGCAGTGCCAATTCAGGGGGATATGGCTACACCTTC. Its protein product is CSANSGGYGYTF. The chain has TRBV20-1 and TRBJ1-2; TRBD1 agrees at 7 bases. V shed 6 bases, J shed 5 bases, and the junction held 6 bases outside the gene matches. Per germline, CDR1 DFQATT and CDR2 SNEGSKA (reference sequence). The CDR3 contains 12 residues.

This clonotype was seen only a few times. This chain links TRBV28 with TRBJ1-4; possibly TRBD1 for D (5 bases). V was clipped by 6 bases and J by 2 bases, with 13 bases between them. Germline CDR1 is MDHEN and CDR2 is SYDVKM. The CDR3 runs to 15 residues. Written as DNA, the CDR3 is TGTGCCAGCAGCCTGGGGCGGAGGACTAATGAAAAACTGTTTTTT. This sequence encodes CASSLGRRTNEKLFF.

The V call is TRBV20-1, the J call TRBJ2-3, with 12 bases fitting TRBD2. After removal of 4 bases from V and 7 bases from J, the junction contained 6 bases not matched to a gene. Germline assignment: CDR1 DFQATT and CDR2 SNEGSKA (reference sequence). CDR3 length: 14 amino acids. The CDR3 protein is CSATSGGALNTQYF. Written as DNA, the CDR3 is TGCAGTGCTACTAGCGGGGGGGCTTTGAATACGCAGTATTTT.

Details on this clonotype: A read error may produce the germline difference seen at one junction end. This chain joins TRBV3-1 and TRBJ2-3, with a tentative D call TRBD2 (7 bases). Per the germline V gene, CDR1 is LGHDT and CDR2 is YNNKEL (reference sequence). This CDR3 comprises 12 residues. CDR3 amino acids: CASGQGGGTQYF. DNA of the CDR3: TGTGCCAGCGGCCAAGGGGGGGGCACGCAGTATTTT.

V and J are TRBV20-1 and TRBJ1-1; the D gene is possibly TRBD1 (6 bases). The V gene's germline CDR1 is DFQATT and CDR2 SNEGSKA (reference sequence). CDR3 length equals 16 residues. V was pared by 1 base and J by 1 base, with 16 bases between. The chain's CDR3 is CSARVGAGTGNTEAFF. The CDR3 nucleotides are TGCAGTGCTAGAGTGGGGGCCGGTACAGGGAACACTGAAGCTTTCTTT.

The chain links TRBV29-1 to TRBJ1-4, with D tentatively TRBD1 (5 bases). V lost 5 bases, J lost 8 bases, and 12 bases lay in between. Germline assignment: CDR1 SQVTM and CDR2 ANQGSEA. The CDR3 has 12 amino acids. CDR3 DNA sequence: TGCAGCGTTAAGGGGTCTCGCGAAAAACTGTTTTTT. It encodes CSVKGSREKLFF.

In this sample, this clonotype turned up a few times. CDR3 region: CASSRGSYAKNIQYF. CDR3 coding DNA: TGTGCCAGCAGTCGAGGGAGTTACGCCAAAAACATTCAGTACTTC. This rearrangement joins TRBV6-5 to TRBJ2-4, with D perhaps matching TRBD2 (5 bases). Germline V gene data show CDR1 as MNHEY and CDR2 as SVGAGI. The CDR3 covers 15 residues. V was shortened by 5 bases and J by 1 base, with 12 bases between the two germline ends.

This clonotype was counted only a few times. The chain carries TRBV20-1 and TRBJ2-5; D not certain. Trimming left V 3 bases short and J 5 bases short, with 16 bases between. Germline loops: CDR1 DFQATT, CDR2 SNEGSKA (reference sequence). CDR3 size: 14 residues. The chain's CDR3 is CSARTELSWETQYF. The CDR3 DNA reads as TGCAGTGCTAGGACGGAGCTCTCATGGGAGACCCAGTACTTC.

The J gene is TRBJ1-4, the V gene TRBV25-1; D is perhaps TRBD1 (6 bases). The germline V gene encodes CDR1 MGHDK and CDR2 SYGVNS. Trimming removed 4 bases from V and 9 bases from J, with 21 bases in between. This CDR3 is built from 16 residues. Written as DNA, the CDR3 is TGTGCCAGCAGTGGTCCTCAGGGGAGCCGGTTTAAAAAACTGTTTTTT. Residues: CASSGPQGSRFKKLFF.

As for this clonotype: A clone one base away is much larger, so this may be a read error. In nucleotides, the CDR3 is TGCGCCAGCAGCTATCTGGGGACAGGGAGCTACGAGCAGTACTTC. Translation: CASSYLGTGSYEQYF. This sequence joins TRBV4-1 and TRBJ2-5; 9 bases match TRBD1. The assigned J gene may be wrong: the sequence end matches TRBJ2-7 better. Per germline, CDR1 MGHRA and CDR2 YSYEKL. This CDR3 comprises 15 residues.

This clonotype was recorded at least ten times. The J gene is TRBJ1-2, the V gene TRBV20-1, with D uncertain. The CDR3 is 12 residues long. Trimming stripped 3 bases from V and 6 bases from J, with 11 bases between. CDR1 and CDR2 (germline): DFQATT, SNEGSKA (reference sequence). In nucleotides, the CDR3 is TGCAGTGCTAGTCGAAGGTCTGATGGCTACACCTTC. Its translation is CSASRRSDGYTF.

This clonotype was seen only a few times. The chain employs TRBV10-3 and TRBJ2-1, with TRBD2 matching over 10 bases. J lost 7 bases, V lost 6 bases, and 9 bases had no gene match. Germline V gene data show CDR1 as ENHRY and CDR2 as SYGVKD. CDR3 length equals 15 residues. CDR3 loop: CAISVTSGFYNEQFF. In DNA form, the CDR3 reads TGTGCCATCAGCGTGACTAGCGGGTTTTATAATGAGCAGTTCTTC.

The chain combines TRBV6-5 with TRBJ1-1; D unresolved. Germline CDR1 is MNHEY and CDR2 is SVGAGI. The length of the CDR3 is 14 residues. The V and J ends lost 11 bases and 3 bases respectively, with 19 bases between them. The chain's CDR3 is CAGSSWALDTEAFF. The CDR3, as DNA: TGTGCCGGTTCGTCGTGGGCCCTCGACACTGAAGCTTTCTTT.

J is TRBJ1-6 and V is TRBV4-1; weak D call: TRBD1 (5 bases). The germline V and J ends were trimmed by 1 base and 6 bases, with 13 bases remaining between them. This CDR3 comprises 16 residues. CDR1 MGHRA and CDR2 YSYEKL come from the germline V gene. CDR3 sequence reads: CASSQGLTGPNSPLHF. For the CDR3, the DNA is TGCGCCAGCAGCCAAGGGCTTACAGGACCTAATTCACCCCTCCACTTT.

This chain links TRBV29-1 with TRBJ2-5; possibly TRBD1 for D (5 bases). The germline V gene has CDR1 SQVTM and CDR2 ANQGSEA. Trimming cost V 5 bases and J 5 bases, with 15 bases left between them. The CDR3 has 13 residues. The CDR3 DNA reads as TGCAGCGTTCGAAAGGGGCCCACCGAGACCCAGTACTTC. This gives the protein CSVRKGPTETQYF.